This T cell receptor beta chain is from a study of long-term antiretroviral therapy in people with HIV (dated by TCRdb to between 2021 and 2022). For context, the study as a whole: The earliest samples were collected approximately a decade before the 2015 WHO recommendation for immediate ART, a period when ART was typically delayed until CD4 counts fell. No cross-contamination during QIAcube processing was shown when test extractions of a monoclonal T-cell line were performed alongside around 30 polyclonal samples. About 35% of the 30 participants with HIV were female. This retrospective serial study examined whether starting ART and sustained HIV suppression were associated with changes in the composition and diversity of the TRB repertoire in peripheral blood. A total of fewer than 250 cryopreserved PBMC samples came from around 30 adults with confirmed HIV infection and were collected serially over a mean of roughly six years (range 1-12).

The immunoSEQ hsTCRB v3.0 assay was used at survey level resolution for TRB variable region sequencing. A depth of roughly 35,000-50,000 T-cell genomes per sample was targeted for TRB sequencing. An Illumina MiSeq with a v3 150-cycle kit was used to sequence the pooled TRB libraries. The authors' analysis ran thus. Repertoire analysis was performed in R inside a reproducible Nextflow workflow that covered QC, data transformation and analysis. LymphoSeq2, an R package for exploring AIRR-Seq data, was used to implement custom analyses. A few samples that produced fewer than 5000 total TRB sequences were removed, so approximately 190 HIV repertoires were analyzed. Among the approximately 180 retained HIV repertoires, 59 were collected before ART initiation and roughly 130 were collected after ART initiation. Repertoires were downsampled to 5000 TRB nucleotide sequences, and summary statistics were averaged over 100 downsampling iterations. The analysis kept only TRB sequences whose CDR3 regions were at least seven amino acids long. A Shannon entropy-derived clonality score and the Gini coefficient were used to measure diversity. In the repertoire networks, any two of the top 5000 CDR3 amino acid sequences were linked whenever the two sequences differed by an edit distance of one. For TRB CDR3 amino acid sequences, antigen specificity groups and MHC restriction were predicted with GLIPH2. CDR3 amino acid sequences were matched against VDJdb and McPAS-TCR to flag known CMV, EBV, HIV or tissue antigen associations. Pre-ART, post-ART and control groups were compared with Wilcoxon signed-rank tests and Holm-Bonferroni correction. TCRdb holds this immuneACCESS table with in-frame rearrangements only. Some clones are missing; in checked studies, unresolved V genes explain under half, and the rest has no known cause. Clonal size and the V and J genes are those of that table, whereas D and trimming came from the DNA. This sample has tens of thousands of clones in its table, and about 76% of those were observed once. The ten largest clones add up to roughly an eighth of the sample.

As concerns this clone: The clone's antigen remains unknown. At one boundary the junction diverges from the germline segment, which might be a read error.

The full study reports these points: Owing to limited PBMC availability, only the TCR beta chain was sequenced, without alpha chain pairing. The samples span the years 2004 to 2017, and the ART regimens used at that time may not be as effective as current regimens. Inferences about post-ART repertoire changes are limited because no data were available on ART adherence, viral resistance or therapy changes. Compared with controls, HIV repertoires had narrower CDR3 length ranges, and the network structure pointed to an antigen-experienced repertoire that shifted only slightly toward naive after ART. ART initiation was associated with a significant increase in TRB diversity, but diversity stayed significantly below transplant donor controls even after long-term ART. At every time point, the repertoire was dominated by expanded TRB clones first identified before ART initiation, although this dominance fluctuated and, in many PLHIV, declined after ART. Unsorted PBMC were profiled instead of sorted CD4+ and CD8+ T cells because pre-ART samples had limited cell numbers.

Inclusion was restricted to participants for whom at least one PBMC sample before ART initiation and at least two post-ART samples were available. Treatment was received in the United States of America by all participants with HIV. Before DNA extraction, cryopreserved samples containing roughly 0.85-11 million PBMC were thawed and washed. At the time of the earliest PBMC sample, participants with HIV were aged between about 20 and 54 years. Each participant contributed PBMC samples from 1-4 timepoints before ART initiation and 2-8 timepoints after ART initiation, with a median of 7 samples. Serial HIV viral load, CD4+ T-cell count, ART history and demographic data were obtained for every participant. Genomic DNA was extracted from unsorted PBMC with a Qiagen kit on a QIAcube, processed in batches of 12 samples. The germline V gene yields SGHTA for CDR1 and FQGNSA for CDR2. The CDR3 starts with the cysteine, ends with the phenylalanine, and has 15 residues. Just CDR3 DNA is preserved here, 45 bases in frame from base 1.

The sequences come from unsorted PBMCs, collected 0.1 years before starting antiretroviral therapy. The TCR originated in a man aged 40-49 years with HIV. The sequence joins TRBV7-2 to TRBJ2-2, and TRBD2 matches 9 of the central bases. The CDR3 in this case is CASSLEAGGIGELYF. The DNA reads TGTGCCAGCAGCTTAGAGGCGGGGGGGATCGGGGAGCTGTATTTT.